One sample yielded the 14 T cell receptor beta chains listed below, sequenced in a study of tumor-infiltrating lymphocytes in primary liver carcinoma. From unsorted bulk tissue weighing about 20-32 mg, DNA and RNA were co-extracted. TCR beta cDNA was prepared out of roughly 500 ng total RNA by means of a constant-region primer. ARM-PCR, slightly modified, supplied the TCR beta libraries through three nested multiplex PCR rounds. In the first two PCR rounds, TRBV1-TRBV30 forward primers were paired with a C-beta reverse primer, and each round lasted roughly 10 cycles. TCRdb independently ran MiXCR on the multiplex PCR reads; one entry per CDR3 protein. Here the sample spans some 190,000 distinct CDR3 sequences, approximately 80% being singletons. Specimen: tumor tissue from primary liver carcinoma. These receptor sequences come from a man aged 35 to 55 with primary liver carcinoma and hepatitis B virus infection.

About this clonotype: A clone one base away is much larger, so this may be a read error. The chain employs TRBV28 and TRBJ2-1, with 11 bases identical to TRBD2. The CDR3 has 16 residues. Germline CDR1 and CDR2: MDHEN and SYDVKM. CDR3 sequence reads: CASSPTSGTTHNEQLF. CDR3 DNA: TGTGCCAGCAGTCCGACTAGCGGGACCACACACAATGAGCAGTTATTC.

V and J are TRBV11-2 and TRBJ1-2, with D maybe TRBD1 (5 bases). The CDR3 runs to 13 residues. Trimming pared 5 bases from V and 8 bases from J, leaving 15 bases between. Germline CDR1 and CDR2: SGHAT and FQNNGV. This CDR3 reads CASSVRRGRGYTF. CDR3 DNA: TGTGCCAGCAGCGTCAGGAGGGGTAGAGGCTACACCTTC.

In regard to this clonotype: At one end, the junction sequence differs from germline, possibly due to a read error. CDR3 protein: CVSNEGLATYNEQFF. DNA of the CDR3: TGTGTCAGCAATGAAGGACTAGCGACATACAATGAGCAGTTCTTC. The chain uses TRBV6-1 and TRBJ2-1, with 9 positions matching TRBD2. The germline V gene has CDR1 MNHNS and CDR2 SASEGT. CDR3 size: 15 residues.

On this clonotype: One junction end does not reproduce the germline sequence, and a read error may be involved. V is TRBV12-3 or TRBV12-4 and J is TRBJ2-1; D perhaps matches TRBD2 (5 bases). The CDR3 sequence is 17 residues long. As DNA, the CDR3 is TGTGCCAGAAGTTTTAGAGGGATACAGAAAACTTACAATGAGCAGTTCTTC. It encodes CARSFRGIQKTYNEQFF.

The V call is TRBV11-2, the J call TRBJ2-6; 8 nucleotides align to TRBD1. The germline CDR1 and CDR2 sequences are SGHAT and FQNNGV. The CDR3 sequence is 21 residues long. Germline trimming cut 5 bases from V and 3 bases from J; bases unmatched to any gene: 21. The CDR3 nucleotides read TGTGCCAGCAGCATGGGGGAAGACAGGGGCATCTCCCTCATTGGGGCCAACGTCCTGACTTTC. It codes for CASSMGEDRGISLIGANVLTF.

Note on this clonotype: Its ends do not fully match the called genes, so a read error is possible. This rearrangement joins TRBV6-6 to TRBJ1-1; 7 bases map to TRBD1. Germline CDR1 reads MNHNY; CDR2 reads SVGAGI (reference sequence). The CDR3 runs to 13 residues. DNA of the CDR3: TGTGCCAGCAGCACAGGGGAGACTACTCAAGCTTTCTTC. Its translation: CASSTGETTQAFF.

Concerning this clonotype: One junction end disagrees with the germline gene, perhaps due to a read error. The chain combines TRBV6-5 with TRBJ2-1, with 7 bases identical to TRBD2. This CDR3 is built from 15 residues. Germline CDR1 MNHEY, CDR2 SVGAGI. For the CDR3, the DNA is TGTGACAGCAGTTACTCTGAGGGAGGGCATGATGAGCAGTTCTTC. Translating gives CDSSYSEGGHDEQFF.

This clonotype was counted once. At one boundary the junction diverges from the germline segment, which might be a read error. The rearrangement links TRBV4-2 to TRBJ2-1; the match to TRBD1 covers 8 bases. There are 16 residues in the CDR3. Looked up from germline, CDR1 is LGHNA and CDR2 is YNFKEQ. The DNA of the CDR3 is TGTGCCAGCAGCCGAAGGACAGGGTCAAGTGTCAATGATCAGTTCTTC. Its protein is CASSRRTGSSVNDQFF.

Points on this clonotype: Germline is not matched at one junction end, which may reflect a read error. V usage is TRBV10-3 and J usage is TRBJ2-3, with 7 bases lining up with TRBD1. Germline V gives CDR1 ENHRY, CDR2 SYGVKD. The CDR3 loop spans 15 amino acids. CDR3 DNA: TGTACCATCAGTGACAGGGAAGGGATCACAGATACGCAGTGTTTT. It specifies CTISDREGITDTQCF.

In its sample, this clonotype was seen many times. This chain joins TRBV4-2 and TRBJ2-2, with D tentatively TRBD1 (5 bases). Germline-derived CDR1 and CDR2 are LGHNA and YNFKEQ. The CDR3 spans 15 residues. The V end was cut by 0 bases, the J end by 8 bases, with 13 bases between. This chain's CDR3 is CASSQDLAGQGELFF. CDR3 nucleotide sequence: TGTGCCAGCAGCCAAGATCTGGCAGGGCAAGGGGAGCTGTTTTTT.

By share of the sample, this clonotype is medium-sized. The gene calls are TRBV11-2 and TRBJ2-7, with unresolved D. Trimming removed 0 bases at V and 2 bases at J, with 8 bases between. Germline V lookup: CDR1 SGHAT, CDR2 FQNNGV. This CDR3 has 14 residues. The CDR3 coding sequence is TGTGCCAGCAGCTTAGATGGAGTTGCCTACGAGCAGTACTTC. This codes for CASSLDGVAYEQYF.

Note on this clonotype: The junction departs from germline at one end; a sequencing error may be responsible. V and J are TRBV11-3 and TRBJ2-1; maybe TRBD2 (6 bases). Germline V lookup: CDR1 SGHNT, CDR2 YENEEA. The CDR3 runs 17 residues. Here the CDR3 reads CASSLGVPGLPNNEQFF. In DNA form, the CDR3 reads TGTGCCAGCAGCCTAGGCGTACCGGGACTCCCCAACAATGAGCAGTTTTTC.

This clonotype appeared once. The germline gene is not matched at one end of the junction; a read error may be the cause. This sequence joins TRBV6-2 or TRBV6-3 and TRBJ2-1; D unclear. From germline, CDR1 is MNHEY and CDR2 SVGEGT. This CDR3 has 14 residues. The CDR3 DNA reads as TGTGCCGGCAGTTACGGTCGGCATTACAATGAGCAGTTCTTC. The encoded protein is CAGSYGRHYNEQFF.

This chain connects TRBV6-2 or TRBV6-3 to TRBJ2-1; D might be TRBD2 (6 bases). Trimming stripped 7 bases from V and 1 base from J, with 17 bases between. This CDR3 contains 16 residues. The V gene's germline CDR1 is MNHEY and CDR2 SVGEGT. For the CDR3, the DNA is TGTGCCAGCATACACGGAGGAGGGCGGTCCTACAATGAGCAGTTCTTC. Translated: CASIHGGGRSYNEQFF.